Shown below are 6 T cell receptor beta chains from a single sample sequenced in a study of blood T cell repertoires in COVID-19. Generated by immunoSEQ multiplex PCR, the TCRdb table keeps only in-frame clones and is missing some. The table includes about 330,000 clones, 80% to 90% detected once. Sequenced material: PBMCs or T cells enriched from blood (not recorded which). These receptors all come from a young man who had recovered from COVID-19.

This sequence joins TRBV6-5 and TRBJ2-5; TRBD2 matches 9 bases. The J segment lost 5 bases and the V segment lost 11 bases, leaving 12 bases of the junction unmatched. This CDR3 is 14 amino acids long. Germline V gene sequence: CDR1 MNHEY, CDR2 SVGAGI. As DNA, the CDR3 is TGTGCCGCAACCGTTGCGGGGGGGCGGGAGACCCAGTACTTC. Residues: CAATVAGGRETQYF.

This clone was recorded once. V gene TRBV30 combines with J gene TRBJ2-3; 8 bases align to TRBD2. V was pared by 4 bases and J by 3 bases, with 6 bases of the junction left unmatched. From germline, CDR1 is GTSNPN and CDR2 SVGIG (reference sequence). The CDR3 totals 14 residues. The chain's CDR3 is CAWTRGGITDTQYF. Here the CDR3 DNA reads TGTGCCTGGACCCGCGGGGGGATTACAGATACGCAGTATTTT.

The CDR3 DNA reads as TGTGCCAGCAGCGCTACGGGACTACGGGTTGAGTATTTT. Protein product: CASSATGLRVEYF. The rearrangement joins TRBV9 to TRBJ2-3; 7 bases line up with TRBD2. V shed 3 bases, J shed 13 bases, and the junction held 11 bases outside the gene matches. The CDR3 spans 13 residues. In germline, CDR1 is SGDLS, CDR2 YYNGEE.

The sample holds one count of this clone. The V call is TRBV5-5, the J call TRBJ1-5; no firm D call. Germline values: CDR1 SGHKS, CDR2 YYEKEE (reference sequence). The V gene lost 1 base and the J gene lost 2 bases, with 7 bases spanning the gap. This CDR3 comprises 14 residues. In nucleotides, the CDR3 is TGTGCCAGCAGCTTGTTACACCGCAATCAGCCCCAGCATTTT. Translated: CASSLLHRNQPQHF.

The chain is built from TRBV3-1 (or the pseudogene TRBV3-2) and TRBJ1-2; D may be TRBD1 (6 bases). Germline V gene sequence: CDR1 LGHDT, CDR2 YNNKEL (reference sequence). V lost 2 bases to trimming and J lost 8 bases, with 18 bases between them. The CDR3 extends over 15 amino acids. The CDR3 DNA reads as TGTGCCAGCAGCCAAATCGTTGGGGGGGGCTGGGGCTACACCTTC. This encodes CASSQIVGGGWGYTF.

This chain links TRBV5-1 with TRBJ2-5; the match to TRBD1 covers 7 bases. Germline loops: CDR1 SGHRS, CDR2 YFSETQ. There are 14 residues in the CDR3. Trimming at V came to 3 bases and at J to 4 bases, leaving 6 bases not matched to a gene. The CDR3, as DNA: TGCGCCAGCAGCTCGACAGGGTCTCGAGAGACCCAGTACTTC. Encoded protein: CASSSTGSRETQYF.